Given below is one T cell receptor beta chain in context. The study drew all its donors from Caucasian adults living in Nashville, Tennessee. The test was conducted at deep level. Replicate PCRs run on sorted subsets employed approximately 0.2 ug DNA, around 31,000 T cell genomes. The assay was immunoSEQ multiplex PCR, and TCRdb's table has in-frame clones only and misses some. The repertoire holds around 1.1 million clones, with around three quarters as singletons. The CDR3 contains 13 residues. Between the trimmed V and J ends, which lost 3 bases and 12 bases, there was a span of 18 bases. Per the germline V gene, CDR1 is GTSNPN and CDR2 is SVGIG (reference sequence). The data originate from a study of shared clonotypes between healthy human individuals.

This TCR came from a man aged 18 to 29 in good health. Some clones in this sample may be carry-over from other donors' samples. This chain joins TRBV30 and TRBJ2-1, with D possibly being TRBD2 (6 bases). The sequenced material came from memory CD4+ T cells from PBMCs. Indicated subset: CD45RA-negative fraction. The CDR3 spells CAWRTAGAVGQFF. The CDR3 coding sequence is TGTGCCTGGAGAACAGCGGGCGCGGTCGGGCAGTTCTTC.